This section outlines one T cell receptor beta chain sequence together with its context. What it binds is not known. These data are taken from a study of high-grade serous ovarian cancer treatment subgroups. Background on the study: Each sample yielded on average 7,494 unique TCR beta rearrangements from approximately 15,000 reads. The study's findings and limits: Repertoire analysis covered CDR3 alone, not CDR1 or CDR2. Clonal relatedness tracked neoantigen level, and by trend copy number and mutation load. Tumors within one patient showed repertoire similarity of about 0.095 to 0.85.

Sequencing used immunoSEQ multiplex PCR; TCRdb keeps in-frame clones, though not all of them. The data contain about 36,000 clones, about four fifths of them singletons. Tumor samples were taken before definitive surgery or chemotherapy. Source material: tumor tissue. The receptor's source is a human donor with high-grade serous ovarian cancer.

In nucleotides, the CDR3 is TGTGCCAGCGGTGCAGGGGACGATGGCTACACCTTC. Amino acid sequence: CASGAGDDGYTF. This chain joins TRBV2 and TRBJ1-2; possibly TRBD1 for D (6 bases). The CDR3 is made up of 12 amino acids. V shed 8 bases and J shed 6 bases, with 13 bases lying between them. CDR1 and CDR2 (germline): SNHLY, FYNNEI.